This entry lists 8 T cell receptor beta chains sequenced from one sample in a study of shared clonotypes between healthy human individuals. TCRdb's copy holds only in-frame clones and misses some; the assay was immunoSEQ multiplex PCR. The sample yields around 510,000 clones, roughly 95% seen once. The sample taken for sequencing was naive CD4+ T cells sorted from blood. Stated subset: CD45RA+ positively selected. These receptors were obtained from a woman aged 25-40 years in good health.

The chain links TRBV18 to TRBJ2-7; D remains ambiguous. CDR1 and CDR2 (germline): KGHSH, LQKENI. The CDR3 loop spans 12 amino acids. V was pared by 3 bases and J by 3 bases, with 6 bases between. The CDR3 is CASSPLGYEQYF. As DNA, the CDR3 is TGTGCCAGCTCACCCCTCGGCTACGAGCAGTACTTC.

The chain employs TRBV11-2 and TRBJ2-3; D call uncertain. The CDR3 totals 15 residues. V was cut by 4 bases and J by 2 bases, with 13 bases left in between. Per the germline V gene, CDR1 is SGHAT and CDR2 is FQNNGV. CDR3 region: CASSSRSYNTDTQYF. CDR3 coding DNA: TGTGCCAGCAGCTCCCGAAGCTACAACACAGATACGCAGTATTTT.

This chain connects TRBV5-6 to TRBJ2-3; D is undetermined. V lost 0 bases, J lost 7 bases, and 18 bases lay in between. The CDR3 covers 16 residues. CDR1 and CDR2 from the germline V gene are SGHDT and YYEEEE. The CDR3 DNA is TGTGCCAGCAGCTTGGCCCTGTTAAGATCCGGAAATACGCAGTATTTT. Amino acids: CASSLALLRSGNTQYF.

V and J are TRBV7-8 and TRBJ2-7; 14 bases align to TRBD2. V lost 1 base, J lost 3 bases, and 5 bases stayed unmatched. Germline V lookup: CDR1 SGHVS, CDR2 FQNEAQ. The CDR3 consists of 17 residues. CDR3 region: CASSLGGLAGVIYEQYF. CDR3 nucleotide sequence: TGTGCCAGCAGCTTAGGGGGACTAGCGGGAGTCATCTACGAGCAGTACTTC.

This chain uses TRBV19 with TRBJ1-5, with a tentative D call TRBD1 (6 bases). V was trimmed by 0 bases and J by 5 bases, leaving 11 bases between them. CDR1 and CDR2 from the germline V gene are LNHDA and SQIVND (reference sequence). CDR3 length: 15 amino acids. The CDR3 region has the DNA TGTGCCAGTAGTATAGATAGGTCAGGGGATCAGCCCCAGCATTTT. Protein product: CASSIDRSGDQPQHF.

This chain uses TRBV19 with TRBJ1-5; 9 bases line up with TRBD1. This CDR3 spans 16 amino acids. From germline, CDR1 is LNHDA and CDR2 SQIVND (reference sequence). J was trimmed by 1 base and V by 4 bases; bases with no gene match: 5. The CDR3 bases are TGTGCCAGTAGTACGACGGACAGGGGAAGCAATCAGCCCCAGCATTTT. Translating it yields CASSTTDRGSNQPQHF.

This clone was observed a handful of times. The chain links TRBV14 to TRBJ2-2; 9 nucleotides align to TRBD1. Germline assignment: CDR1 SGHDN and CDR2 FVKESK. The ends lost 4 bases at V and 5 bases at J; junction bases unmatched: 8. CDR3 length equals 16 residues. The DNA for the CDR3 is TGTGCCAGCAGCCCCAGGACAGGGGTGAGGACCGGGGAGCTGTTTTTT. This gives the protein CASSPRTGVRTGELFF.

This sequence joins TRBV29-1 and TRBJ2-7, with 9 positions matching TRBD1. CDR3 length: 14 amino acids. After removal of 6 bases from V and 1 base from J, the junction contained 7 bases not matched to a gene. Germline CDR1 SQVTM, CDR2 ANQGSEA. The CDR3 DNA reads as TGCAGCGTCCTGGGGACAGGGTTATCCTACGAGCAGTACTTC. It encodes CSVLGTGLSYEQYF.